A single sample gave rise to the 29 T cell receptor beta chains below, sequenced in a study of cytomegalovirus exposure and HLA in healthy donors. PCR used 60 Vbeta primers and 13 Jbeta primers. Clones were sequenced by immunoSEQ multiplex PCR, and TCRdb holds only the in-frame ones, with some missing. The profile shows 180,000 or so clones, about 77% of them singletons. Material for sequencing was PBMCs. The source is a female donor in good health and CMV-seronegative.

The chain has TRBV12-5 and TRBJ2-1; TRBD2 agrees at 10 bases. J gave up 5 bases and V 7 bases, and 11 bases lay outside the gene matches. This CDR3 region has 16 residues. Germline V gene lookup returns CDR1 LGHNT and CDR2 FRNRAP. CDR3 protein: CASVRTSGGSHNEQFF. The CDR3 region has the DNA TGTGCTAGTGTGAGGACTAGCGGAGGGTCTCACAATGAGCAGTTCTTC. The variable domain in full, with the rest retrieved from reference TRBV12-5 and TRBJ2-1, is DARVTQTPRHKVTEMGQEVTMRCQPILGHNTVFWYRQTMMQGLELLAYFRNRAPLDDSGMPKDRFSAEMPDATLATLKIQPSEPRDSAVYFCASVRTSGGSHNEQFFGPGTRLTVL.

The rearrangement joins TRBV6-6 to TRBJ2-7; 8 bases agree with TRBD2. The CDR3 loop spans 15 amino acids. Germline CDR1 MNHNY, CDR2 SVGAGI (reference sequence). V was pared by 5 bases and J by 6 bases, with 12 bases of the junction left unmatched. The CDR3 loop reads CASSQGAGAVREQYF. The CDR3 bases are TGTGCCAGCAGTCAGGGAGCGGGAGCGGTGCGCGAGCAGTACTTC.

Comments on this clone: The same CDR3 is also encoded by other DNA sequences in this sample. V and J are TRBV5-1 and TRBJ2-5, with D possibly matching TRBD1 (6 bases). The CDR3 has 14 amino acids. Germline V gene lookup returns CDR1 SGHRS and CDR2 YFSETQ. V lost 2 bases and J 1 base, leaving 9 bases between the germline ends. The CDR3: CASSLQGAQETQYF. The CDR3 DNA follows: TGCGCCAGCAGCTTACAGGGAGCCCAAGAGACCCAGTACTTC.

The chain joins TRBV5-1 to TRBJ2-1, with 8 bases matching TRBD2. Per the germline V gene, CDR1 is SGHRS and CDR2 is YFSETQ. The CDR3 contains 15 residues. The V gene end was trimmed by 2 bases and the J gene end by 8 bases; junction bases not matched to a gene: 9. CDR3 coding DNA: TGCGCCAGCAGCTTTGAACTAGCGGTGCCCGATGAGCAGTTCTTC. Translation gives CASSFELAVPDEQFF.

V gene TRBV6-6 combines with J gene TRBJ2-7, with 8 bases fitting TRBD1. Germline lookup yields CDR1 MNHNY and CDR2 SVGAGI (reference sequence). The V gene end was trimmed by 11 bases and the J gene end by 3 bases; junction bases not matched to a gene: 6. The CDR3 covers 12 residues. CDR3 amino acids: CAVGTGVYEQYF. In DNA form, the CDR3 reads TGTGCCGTGGGGACAGGAGTCTACGAGCAGTACTTC.

The chain uses TRBV10-3 and TRBJ2-7, with D perhaps TRBD1 (6 bases). CDR3 size: 14 residues. Germline assignment: CDR1 ENHRY and CDR2 SYGVKD. The germline V and J ends were trimmed by 10 bases and 1 base, with 17 bases remaining between them. CDR3 loop: CATGRSGESYEQYF. In DNA form, the CDR3 reads TGTGCCACCGGGCGTTCAGGGGAATCCTACGAGCAGTACTTC.

The J gene is TRBJ1-2, the V gene TRBV10-3; D is possibly TRBD1 (6 bases). This CDR3 is 15 amino acids long. Germline assignment: CDR1 ENHRY and CDR2 SYGVKD. Trimming left V 2 bases short and J 6 bases short, with 16 bases between. In nucleotides, the CDR3 is TGTGCCATCAGTGAGCCTTCGACCACAGGGAATGGCTACACCTTC. This codes for CAISEPSTTGNGYTF.

This chain connects TRBV12-5 to TRBJ2-3; 8 bases align to TRBD2. The germline CDR1 and CDR2 sequences are LGHNT and FRNRAP. This CDR3 comprises 16 residues. Unmatched junction bases numbered 11, after V lost 6 bases and J lost 3 bases. The CDR3 is CASGLLVPGGTDTQYF. The DNA for the CDR3 is TGTGCTAGTGGGTTGCTCGTACCGGGGGGGACAGATACGCAGTATTTT.

The chain carries TRBV21-1 and TRBJ2-1; TRBD2 is taken as the D call from the table, unchecked against the DNA. TRBV21-1 is listed as a pseudogene. The CDR3 length is 16 residues. This chain's CDR3 is CASSKRERDSYNEQFF. CDR3 nucleotides: TGTGCCAGCAGCAAACGGGAGCGGGACTCTTACAATGAGCAGTTCTTC.

The chain carries TRBV18 and TRBJ2-3, with TRBD1 matching 11 bases. Germline CDR1 reads KGHSH; CDR2 reads LQKENI. The V gene end was trimmed by 3 bases and the J gene end by 4 bases; junction bases not matched to a gene: 3. This CDR3 has 15 amino acids. Written as DNA, the CDR3 is TGTGCCAGCTCACCTAGGACAGGGGGCCCAGATACGCAGTATTTT. Amino acid sequence: CASSPRTGGPDTQYF.

This clone has just a few counts. The chain couples TRBV10-3 to TRBJ1-3, with 10 bases fitting TRBD1. J was trimmed by 7 bases and V by 9 bases; bases with no gene match: 15. The CDR3 spans 16 residues. Germline assignment: CDR1 ENHRY and CDR2 SYGVKD. The CDR3 loop reads CAIGQGVRNRANTIYF. The CDR3 DNA follows: TGTGCCATAGGACAGGGGGTACGGAATCGTGCGAACACCATATATTTT.

The CDR3 loop is CASRIAGGSYEQYF. The CDR3 nucleotides are TGTGCCAGCAGGATAGCGGGAGGGTCCTACGAGCAGTACTTC. The genes are TRBV6-1 and TRBJ2-5; 11 nucleotides match TRBD2. With the DNA end fitting TRBJ2-7 better, the J assignment may be wrong. Germline lookup yields CDR1 MNHNS and CDR2 SASEGT. This CDR3 is 14 amino acids long.

The chain links TRBV30 to TRBJ1-6, with D tentatively TRBD1 (6 bases). This CDR3 contains 15 residues. In germline, CDR1 is GTSNPN, CDR2 SVGIG (reference sequence). Trimming took 2 bases from V and 7 from J, leaving 15 bases between them. The CDR3 spells CAWSFPGTQNSPLHF. The DNA for the CDR3 is TGTGCCTGGAGTTTTCCGGGGACACAGAATTCACCCCTCCACTTT.

This rearrangement joins TRBV7-9 to TRBJ2-1; 8 nucleotides match TRBD1. CDR3 size: 14 residues. The V segment lost 4 bases and the J segment 2 bases; nucleotides outside the gene matches: 1. Germline V CDR1 and CDR2: SEHNR, FQNEAQ (reference sequence). The CDR3 reads CASSSDRAYNEQFF. The CDR3 DNA follows: TGTGCCAGCAGCTCGGACAGGGCCTACAATGAGCAGTTCTTC. The full variable domain, with the rest looked up from reference TRBV7-9 and TRBJ2-1, is DTGVSQNPRHKITKRGQNVTFRCDPISEHNRLYWYRQTLGQGPEFLTYFQNEAQLEKSRLLSDRFSAERPKGSFSTLEIQRTEQGDSAMYLCASSSDRAYNEQFFGPGTRLTVL.

CDR3 coding DNA: TGTGCCAGCTCACCGGAGGCGGGAGGGGTGAAGACCCAGTACTTC. Amino acids: CASSPEAGGVKTQYF. The rearrangement uses TRBV18 and TRBJ2-5, with 9 nucleotides matching TRBD2. J lost 6 bases, V lost 3 bases, and 8 bases had no gene match. Germline CDR1 reads KGHSH; CDR2 reads LQKENI. The CDR3 totals 15 residues.

CDR3 sequence (DNA): TGTGCCAGCAGCCAAGGAGGAGGGGCCGGGGAGCTGTTTTTT. Translated: CASSQGGGAGELFF. V is TRBV7-3 and J is TRBJ2-2; D may be TRBD2 (6 bases). This CDR3 has 14 amino acids. Germline V CDR1 and CDR2: SGHTA, FQGTGA. Trimming cost V 5 bases and J 6 bases, with 13 bases left between them.

The rearrangement uses TRBV6-5 and TRBJ1-1, with 8 bases aligning to TRBD1. The length of the CDR3 is 14 residues. Germline CDR1 is MNHEY and CDR2 is SVGAGI. Losses at the gene ends were 4 bases for V and 11 bases for J; bases not matched to a gene: 12. The CDR3 region is CASSSLVRTGSAFF. The CDR3 bases are TGTGCCAGCAGTTCACTCGTCCGGACAGGGTCGGCTTTCTTT.

The chain uses TRBV2 and TRBJ2-5; a weak D match, TRBD2 (5 bases). The CDR3 loop spans 12 amino acids. The V gene's germline CDR1 is SNHLY and CDR2 FYNNEI. Trimming took 6 bases from V and 4 from J, leaving 9 bases between them. In nucleotides, the CDR3 is TGTGCCAGCAGATCCCGGGGAGAGACCCAGTACTTC. It translates to CASRSRGETQYF.

This chain links TRBV27 with TRBJ1-6; D is unresolved. CDR3 length equals 17 residues. Germline V gene lookup returns CDR1 MNHEY and CDR2 SMNVEV (reference sequence). Trimming shortened V by 2 bases and J by 10 bases, and 21 bases separated the two germline ends. CDR3 loop: CASSLPPAAGSRSPLHF. CDR3 in DNA: TGTGCCAGCAGTTTACCCCCGGCCGCCGGTTCTAGGTCACCCCTCCACTTT.

V and J are TRBV7-9 and TRBJ1-5; TRBD1 is a possible D gene (6 bases). Per the germline V gene, CDR1 is SEHNR and CDR2 is FQNEAQ (reference sequence). The CDR3 spans 15 residues. V lost 5 bases to trimming and J lost 10 bases, with 21 bases between them. The CDR3 DNA follows: TGTGCCAGCAGCGGGACGACCGAGACAGGCCTCCCCCAGCATTTT. It is translated as CASSGTTETGLPQHF.

V usage is TRBV5-1 and J usage is TRBJ2-7; 7 nucleotides agree with TRBD2. This CDR3 region has 14 residues. Germline V gives CDR1 SGHRS, CDR2 YFSETQ. Germline trimming cut 4 bases from V and 5 bases from J; bases unmatched to any gene: 9. CDR3 nucleotide sequence: TGCGCCAGCAGCGTGGGACTCCGGGGGGACGAGCAGTACTTC. Its translation is CASSVGLRGDEQYF.

This clone has just one count. The chain couples TRBV4-1 to TRBJ1-1, with 10 positions matching TRBD1. Looked up from germline, CDR1 is MGHRA and CDR2 is YSYEKL. J was trimmed by 1 base and V by 4 bases; bases with no gene match: 6. The CDR3 sequence is 16 residues long. In DNA form, the CDR3 reads TGCGCCAGCAGCCCCGGGACAGGGGCTACGAACACTGAAGCTTTCTTT. Its protein is CASSPGTGATNTEAFF.

A remark on this clone: One end of the junction is discordant with germline, which a read error may explain. The gene calls are TRBV7-7 and TRBJ2-5; D perhaps matches TRBD2 (5 bases). Per germline, CDR1 SSHAT and CDR2 FNYEAQ (reference sequence). CDR3 length: 14 residues. CDR3 nucleotide sequence: TGTGCTAGCAGCTTAGGACTCACCCAAGAGACCCAGTACTTC. This codes for CASSLGLTQETQYF.

The chain employs TRBV30 and TRBJ1-5, with no clear D. The germline V and J ends were trimmed by 2 bases and 1 base, with 9 bases remaining between them. The CDR3 extends over 14 amino acids. Germline V CDR1 and CDR2: GTSNPN, SVGIG (reference sequence). In DNA form, the CDR3 reads TGTGCCTGGAGTATCTCGGGGAGCAATCAGCCCCAGCATTTT. This gives the protein CAWSISGSNQPQHF.

This sequence joins TRBV29-1 and TRBJ1-1; no clear D. The germline V and J ends were trimmed by 7 bases and 4 bases, with 16 bases remaining between them. Germline CDR1 SQVTM, CDR2 ANQGSEA. The CDR3 extends over 13 amino acids. The DNA for the CDR3 is TGCAGCGGTGCCGGGGAAATGGGCACTGAAGCTTTCTTT. It is translated as CSGAGEMGTEAFF. The full variable domain, rest sourced from reference TRBV29-1 and TRBJ1-1, is SAVISQKPSRDICQRGTSLTIQCQVDSQVTMMFWYRQQPGQSLTLIATANQGSEATYESGFVIDKFPISRPNLTFSTLTVSNMSPEDSSIYLCSGAGEMGTEAFFGQGTRLTVV.

V usage is TRBV11-3 and J usage is TRBJ2-2, with 7 bases identical to TRBD1. The CDR3 is 16 residues long. Unmatched junction bases numbered 7, after V lost 5 bases and J lost 1 base. Germline V gene data show CDR1 as SGHNT and CDR2 as YENEEA. CDR3 in DNA: TGTGCCAGCAGCCGCCGGGACAGAGGGAACACCGGGGAGCTGTTTTTT. Its protein product is CASSRRDRGNTGELFF. The full variable domain, its missing parts supplied by reference TRBV11-3 and TRBJ2-2, is EAGVVQSPRYKIIEKKQPVAFWCNPISGHNTLYWYLQNLGQGPELLIRYENEEAVDDSQLPKDRFSAERLKGVDSTLKIQPAELGDSAVYLCASSRRDRGNTGELFFGEGSRLTVL.

The chain couples TRBV6-5 to TRBJ2-5; 8 nucleotides match TRBD2. This CDR3 is built from 12 residues. V was clipped by 7 bases and J by 5 bases; unmatched bases: 3. The V gene's germline CDR1 is MNHEY and CDR2 SVGAGI. The DNA of the CDR3 is TGTGCCAGCACCCCGGGGGGGGAGACCCAGTACTTC. It codes for CASTPGGETQYF.

This clone was observed once. The chain employs TRBV5-4 and TRBJ1-2, with D maybe TRBD1 (5 bases). The CDR3 loop spans 16 amino acids. With 0 bases removed from V and 0 bases from J, the gap between germline ends came to 12 bases. CDR1 is SGHNT, CDR2 YYREEE, per germline (reference sequence). Written as DNA, the CDR3 is TGTGCCAGCAGCTTGGGGGGGGGTGGAGCTAACTATGGCTACACCTTC. Its protein product is CASSLGGGGANYGYTF.

This clone has a single count. CDR3 sequence: CASSLDRDSPDYTF. The DNA of the CDR3 is TGTGCCAGCAGCTTAGACCGGGACAGCCCGGACTACACCTTC. This chain links TRBV13 with TRBJ1-2, with TRBD1 matching over 7 bases. Per the germline V gene, CDR1 is PRHDT and CDR2 is FYEKMQ (reference sequence). This CDR3 is 14 amino acids long. V trimming: 1 base; J trimming: 10 bases; junction bases outside the gene matches: 9.